A selection of T cell receptor beta chains follows, all from one sample in a study of T cell responses to AZD1222 COVID-19 vaccine. Profiling relied on immunoSEQ multiplex PCR, and the TCRdb table lists in-frame clones only, not all of them. The sample has about 120,000 clones, under 95% seen once. The material sequenced was peripheral blood, taken 28 days after the second AZD1222 dose. These receptors originate from an adult who received the AZD1222 COVID-19 vaccine. CDR3s include the opening cysteine and the closing phenylalanine or tryptophan. Each record gives: D gene, V gene, clone size, J gene, CDR3 protein, CDR3 DNA. D genes are given only for firm matches. Some rows mark clone size as missing; the rest say once, few, many or name a class of expanded clone.

D: NA
V: TRBV18
size: NA
J: TRBJ1-1
CDR3: CASSPNRENTEAFF
DNA: TGTGCCAGCTCACCGAACAGGGAGAACACTGAAGCTTTCTTT

D: NA
V: TRBV18
size: NA
J: TRBJ1-1
CDR3: CASSPVKGSEAFF
DNA: TGTGCCAGCTCACCTGTAAAGGGCTCTGAAGCTTTCTTT

D: NA
V: TRBV3-1/TRBV3-2
size: once
J: TRBJ1-4
CDR3: CASSQVGRFEKLFF
DNA: TGTGCCAGCAGCCAAGTGGGGCGGTTTGAAAAACTGTTTTTT

D: NA
V: TRBV6-5
size: NA
J: TRBJ1-2
CDR3: CATSVSGRNYGYTF
DNA: TGTGCCACCTCAGTTTCAGGAAGAAACTATGGCTACACCTTC

D: NA
V: TRBV7-9
size: NA
J: TRBJ1-1
CDR3: CASSLITDTEAFF
DNA: TGTGCCAGCAGCTTAATAACGGACACTGAAGCTTTCTTT

D: NA
V: TRBV14
size: NA
J: TRBJ2-7
CDR3: CASSQVGGPSEQYF
DNA: TGTGCCAGCAGCCAAGTCGGAGGACCTTCCGAGCAGTACTTC

D: NA
V: TRBV6-5
size: NA
J: TRBJ1-1
CDR3: CASTRTPRNTEAFF
DNA: TGTGCCAGCACTAGGACCCCCCGAAACACTGAAGCTTTCTTT

D: TRBD1
V: TRBV29-1
size: NA
J: TRBJ1-5
CDR3: CSVQTGNQPQHF
DNA: TGCAGCGTACAGACAGGGAATCAGCCCCAGCATTTT

D: NA
V: TRBV19
size: NA
J: TRBJ2-3
CDR3: CASSKTGSSTDTQYF
DNA: TGTGCCAGTAGTAAAACAGGGTCATCCACAGATACGCAGTATTTT

D: NA
V: TRBV6-5
size: NA
J: TRBJ2-3
CDR3: CASSNSFRADTQYF
DNA: TGTGCCAGCAGCAATTCGTTCAGGGCAGATACGCAGTATTTT

D: NA
V: TRBV7-9
size: NA
J: TRBJ2-7
CDR3: CASSLSHGPYEQYF
DNA: TGTGCCAGCAGCTTATCCCATGGCCCCTACGAGCAGTACTTC

D: NA
V: TRBV15
size: NA
J: TRBJ1-1
CDR3: CATSSGTTNTEAFF
DNA: TGTGCCACCAGCAGTGGGACGACGAACACTGAAGCTTTCTTT

D: NA
V: TRBV7-9
size: NA
J: TRBJ1-2
CDR3: CASSLVEDSGYTF
DNA: TGTGCCAGCAGCTTAGTGGAGGATTCTGGCTACACCTTC

D: TRBD1
V: TRBV2
size: NA
J: TRBJ1-2
CDR3: CASSAPGQGVDYGYTF
DNA: TGTGCCAGCAGTGCGCCGGGACAGGGGGTTGACTATGGCTACACCTTC

D: TRBD1
V: TRBV27
size: once
J: TRBJ2-2
CDR3: CASSLLGQGGTGELFF
DNA: TGTGCCAGCAGTTTATTAGGACAGGGCGGCACCGGGGAGCTGTTTTTT

D: NA
V: TRBV5-6
size: NA
J: TRBJ2-7
CDR3: CASSLGGGYEQYF
DNA: TGTGCCAGCAGCTTGGGGGGCGGCTACGAGCAGTACTTC

D: TRBD1
V: TRBV29-1
size: NA
J: TRBJ1-1
CDR3: CSVRAQGDTEAFF
DNA: TGCAGCGTTCGTGCCCAGGGGGACACTGAAGCTTTCTTT

D: NA
V: TRBV9
size: once
J: TRBJ2-1
CDR3: CASSPSRPGRTYNEQFF
DNA: TGTGCCAGCAGCCCCTCCAGGCCCGGGCGGACGTACAATGAGCAGTTCTTC

D: TRBD2
V: TRBV5-8
size: NA
J: TRBJ2-2
CDR3: CASSGGTSPGGELFF
DNA: TGTGCCAGCAGCGGGGGGACTAGTCCAGGCGGGGAGCTGTTTTTT

D: TRBD1
V: TRBV18
size: NA
J: TRBJ1-2
CDR3: CASSVQGTKSDGYTF
DNA: TGTGCCAGCTCAGTACAGGGGACGAAAAGTGATGGCTACACCTTC

D: NA
V: TRBV12-5
size: NA
J: TRBJ2-5
CDR3: CASGPPTDYQETQYF
DNA: TGTGCTAGTGGTCCCCCGACTGACTACCAAGAGACCCAGTACTTC

D: NA
V: TRBV18
size: NA
J: TRBJ2-5
CDR3: CASSPGMDETQYF
DNA: TGTGCCAGCTCACCAGGGATGGACGAGACCCAGTACTTC

D: NA
V: TRBV6-2/TRBV6-3
size: NA
J: TRBJ1-2
CDR3: CASSAWGATSGYTF
DNA: TGTGCCAGCAGTGCCTGGGGGGCCACTAGTGGCTACACCTTC

D: TRBD1
V: TRBV5-1
size: NA
J: TRBJ1-1
CDR3: CASSARQGADTEAFF
DNA: TGCGCCAGCAGCGCCCGACAGGGAGCGGACACTGAAGCTTTCTTT

D: TRBD1
V: TRBV7-2
size: NA
J: TRBJ1-5
CDR3: CASSSGQGAAQHF
DNA: TGTGCCAGCAGCTCGGGACAGGGGGCGGCCCAGCATTTT